These 2 T cell receptor beta chains were sequenced from one sample in a study of CXCR3-negative and CXCR3-positive naive CD8 T cells. 5' RACE that incorporated UMI labels was used to prepare the TRB cDNA libraries. TCRdb re-called the 5' RACE reads; every CDR3 protein appears as one record, without DNA. This listing includes some 41,000 distinct CDR3 sequences. Sequencing was carried out using memory CD8+ T cells from blood. The receptors were sampled from a human donor in good health. Some clones in this sample may be carry-over from other donors' samples.

The V and J genes are TRBV2 and TRBJ1-2. The V gene's germline CDR1 is SNHLY and CDR2 FYNNEI. CDR3 length: 15 amino acids. CDR3 loop: CASSDSGGGMPGYTF.

The chain employs TRBV20-1 and TRBJ2-7; the TRBD1 assignment by TCRdb is unverifiable without DNA. Per the germline V gene, CDR1 is DFQATT and CDR2 is SNEGSKA (reference sequence). The CDR3 spans 13 residues. The CDR3 is CSAFTGNSHEQYF.